This is a list of T cell receptor beta chains from one sample in a study of Tregs in tolerant kidney transplant recipients. Assay: immunoSEQ multiplex PCR; the TCRdb copy retains only in-frame clones and omits some. Altogether about 240,000 clones are present, around 82% being singletons, with the ten largest covering about 0.58%. Sequenced sample: CD4+ T cells from blood. These receptor sequences come from a human donor in good health. The CDR3 runs from the conserved cysteine through the conserved F or W. The order of the fields is D gene, CDR3 length, J gene, V gene, clone size, CDR3 DNA, CDR3 protein. D genes are given only for firm matches. Clone size, where shown, is once, few, many, or a class for clones that have expanded.

d_gene: NA; len: 17; j_gene: TRBJ2-7; v_gene: TRBV6-1; abundance: NA; CDR3nt: TGTGCCAGCAGTGAATCCAGTTCAAGGGTGGGGTCCTACGAGCAGTACTTC; CDR3aa: CASSESSSRVGSYEQYF
d_gene: TRBD2; len: 14; j_gene: TRBJ2-1; v_gene: TRBV2; abundance: NA; CDR3nt: TGTGCCAGCACCGGGACTAGCCCTCTCAATGAGCAGTTCTTC; CDR3aa: CASTGTSPLNEQFF
d_gene: NA; len: 13; j_gene: TRBJ2-1; v_gene: TRBV15; abundance: few; CDR3nt: TGTGCCACCAGCAGAGATCTGGTCGAGGAGCAGTTCTTC; CDR3aa: CATSRDLVEEQFF
d_gene: TRBD1; len: 15; j_gene: TRBJ1-2; v_gene: TRBV2; abundance: NA; CDR3nt: TGTGCCAGCAGTCGCAGACAGGGGGTAGGCTATGGCTACACCTTC; CDR3aa: CASSRRQGVGYGYTF
d_gene: NA; len: 16; j_gene: TRBJ2-3; v_gene: TRBV19; abundance: NA; CDR3nt: TGTGCCAGTTCATCGGGGTTGTCGGGGGTCACAGATACGCAGTATTTT; CDR3aa: CASSSGLSGVTDTQYF
d_gene: NA; len: 13; j_gene: TRBJ1-2; v_gene: TRBV5-6; abundance: NA; CDR3nt: TGTGCCAGCAGCTTGGGGCAGACCTATGGCTACACCTTC; CDR3aa: CASSLGQTYGYTF
d_gene: TRBD1; len: 15; j_gene: TRBJ2-7; v_gene: TRBV10-1; abundance: NA; CDR3nt: TGCGCCAGCAGTGAAGGGACAGGGAACGACTACGAGCAGTACTTC; CDR3aa: CASSEGTGNDYEQYF
d_gene: TRBD2; len: 16; j_gene: TRBJ2-7; v_gene: TRBV6-6; abundance: NA; CDR3nt: TGTGCCAGCAGTGCTCCGACTAGCGGGGGCTCCTACGAGCAGTACTTC; CDR3aa: CASSAPTSGGSYEQYF
d_gene: NA; len: 13; j_gene: TRBJ2-2; v_gene: TRBV2; abundance: NA; CDR3nt: TGTGCCAGCAGTAGGGGGACCACCGGGGAGCTGTTTTTT; CDR3aa: CASSRGTTGELFF
d_gene: NA; len: 14; j_gene: TRBJ1-2; v_gene: TRBV10-1; abundance: few; CDR3nt: TGCGCCATCACCCCGCCGAGGGAGCGCTATGGCTACACCTTC; CDR3aa: CAITPPRERYGYTF
d_gene: TRBD1; len: 15; j_gene: TRBJ2-1; v_gene: TRBV6-1; abundance: few; CDR3nt: TGTGCCAGCAGGCCCGGCCAGGGGGCGGCCAATGAGCAGTTCTTC; CDR3aa: CASRPGQGAANEQFF
d_gene: NA; len: 16; j_gene: TRBJ1-2; v_gene: TRBV6-1; abundance: few; CDR3nt: TGTGCCAGCAGTGAAACTTCTTCGGGACTGAGTTTCGGCTACACCTTC; CDR3aa: CASSETSSGLSFGYTF
d_gene: TRBD1; len: 15; j_gene: TRBJ1-6; v_gene: TRBV2; abundance: NA; CDR3nt: TGTGCCAGCACTCTGGAGGGACAGGGTAATTCACCCCTCCACTTT; CDR3aa: CASTLEGQGNSPLHF
d_gene: NA; len: 13; j_gene: TRBJ2-7; v_gene: TRBV7-6; abundance: NA; CDR3nt: TGTGCCAGCAGCTCGGAAATGGTGGGCGAGCAGTACTTC; CDR3aa: CASSSEMVGEQYF
d_gene: NA; len: 14; j_gene: TRBJ1-1; v_gene: TRBV6-1; abundance: once; CDR3nt: TGTGCCAGCAGTGTTCGACAGGAGAACACTGAAGCTTTCTTT; CDR3aa: CASSVRQENTEAFF
d_gene: TRBD2; len: 17; j_gene: TRBJ2-7; v_gene: TRBV4-2; abundance: NA; CDR3nt: TGTGCCAGCAGCCAGCAGAGGGCCACTAGCGATTCCTACGAGCAGTACTTC; CDR3aa: CASSQQRATSDSYEQYF
d_gene: NA; len: 12; j_gene: TRBJ2-7; v_gene: TRBV5-6; abundance: NA; CDR3nt: TGTGCCAGCAGCTTGAATCGTTACGAGCAGTACTTC; CDR3aa: CASSLNRYEQYF
d_gene: NA; len: 13; j_gene: TRBJ1-2; v_gene: TRBV5-1; abundance: NA; CDR3nt: TGCGCCAGCAGCCTGTCAAATGATGATGGCTACACCTTC; CDR3aa: CASSLSNDDGYTF
d_gene: TRBD2; len: 16; j_gene: TRBJ2-3; v_gene: TRBV30; abundance: NA; CDR3nt: TGTGCCTGGAGTCTCTCAAGCGGGGGGGCCACAGATACGCAGTATTTT; CDR3aa: CAWSLSSGGATDTQYF
d_gene: NA; len: 14; j_gene: TRBJ1-1; v_gene: TRBV5-7; abundance: NA; CDR3nt: TGTGCCAGCAGCTTGGATTTTGACTCCACTGAAGCTTTCTTT; CDR3aa: CASSLDFDSTEAFF
d_gene: TRBD1; len: 13; j_gene: TRBJ2-5; v_gene: TRBV9; abundance: NA; CDR3nt: TGTGCCAGCAGCGCAGGACAGGAAGAGACCCAGTACTTC; CDR3aa: CASSAGQEETQYF
d_gene: NA; len: 16; j_gene: TRBJ1-1; v_gene: TRBV30; abundance: NA; CDR3nt: TGTGCCTGGAGTCTTAGGATGGGGCGGGGTGGGACTGAAGCTTTCTTT; CDR3aa: CAWSLRMGRGGTEAFF
d_gene: TRBD2; len: 15; j_gene: TRBJ2-1; v_gene: TRBV11-2; abundance: NA; CDR3nt: TGTGCCAGCAGTTCTAGCGGGGGACGCCAGGCTGAGCAGTTCTTC; CDR3aa: CASSSSGGRQAEQFF
d_gene: TRBD1; len: 17; j_gene: TRBJ2-1; v_gene: TRBV7-6; abundance: NA; CDR3nt: TGTGCCAGCAGCTTAGCGGACAGGGCTTATTCCTACAATGAGCAGTTCTTC; CDR3aa: CASSLADRAYSYNEQFF
d_gene: NA; len: 16; j_gene: TRBJ2-2; v_gene: TRBV19; abundance: NA; CDR3nt: TGTGCCAGTAGTATCACGGGACAAACGAACACCGGGGAGCTGTTTTTT; CDR3aa: CASSITGQTNTGELFF
d_gene: NA; len: 12; j_gene: TRBJ1-2; v_gene: TRBV30; abundance: NA; CDR3nt: TGTGCCTGGAGACAGGGCAACTATGGCTACACCTTC; CDR3aa: CAWRQGNYGYTF